A selection of T cell receptor beta chains follows, all from one sample in a study of T cell repertoires in cytomegalovirus infection. TCRdb called the reads again in MiXCR, with one record for every CDR3 protein. The sample includes about 260,000 distinct CDR3 sequences, roughly 13% of them seen just once. The material sequenced was PBMCs. Every receptor here comes from a human donor in good health (CMV status not recorded). Some clones in this sample may be carry-over from other donors' samples. Each CDR3 is given with its conserved first and last residue. A D gene is named only where the DNA matches it firmly. Only part of the rows carry a size: once, few, many, or a class if the clone is expanded.

j_gene: TRBJ1-4
len: 15
abundance: NA
d_gene: NA
v_gene: TRBV5-6
CDR3nt: TGTGCCAGCAGCTCAATCAGGGCGACTAATGAAAAACTGTTTTTT
CDR3aa: CASSSIRATNEKLFF

j_gene: TRBJ2-2
len: 17
abundance: many
d_gene: TRBD1
v_gene: TRBV7-3
CDR3nt: TGTGCCAGCAGCCTGAATTCCGGGACAGGGGTGACCGGGGAGCTGTTTTTT
CDR3aa: CASSLNSGTGVTGELFF

j_gene: TRBJ2-1
len: 14
abundance: many
d_gene: TRBD1
v_gene: TRBV7-2
CDR3nt: TGTGCCAGCAGCCCCGGGACAGGGGGACATGAGCAGTTCTTC
CDR3aa: CASSPGTGGHEQFF

j_gene: TRBJ1-1
len: 15
abundance: NA
d_gene: TRBD1
v_gene: TRBV14
CDR3nt: TGTGCCAGCAGCCTTAAGACAGGGAGGAACACTGAAGCTTTCTTT
CDR3aa: CASSLKTGRNTEAFF

j_gene: TRBJ1-4
len: 18
abundance: many
d_gene: TRBD1
v_gene: TRBV6-1
CDR3nt: TGTGCCAGCTCGTGGGCCGGGACAGGGGAAATTACTAATGAAAAACTGTTTTTT
CDR3aa: CASSWAGTGEITNEKLFF

j_gene: TRBJ2-1
len: 18
abundance: many
d_gene: TRBD2
v_gene: TRBV11-2
CDR3nt: TGTGCCAGCAGCTTAGAGGGACTAGCGGGGAGTGGGTACAATGAGCAGTTCTTC
CDR3aa: CASSLEGLAGSGYNEQFF

j_gene: TRBJ2-3
len: 13
abundance: NA
d_gene: NA
v_gene: TRBV29-1
CDR3nt: TGCAGCGTTGTACGGGCCAGCACAGATACGCAGTATTTT
CDR3aa: CSVVRASTDTQYF

j_gene: TRBJ2-7
len: 15
abundance: many
d_gene: TRBD2
v_gene: TRBV19
CDR3nt: TGTGCCAGTAGTGTCCGGGACTACCAATCCTACGAGCAGTACTTC
CDR3aa: CASSVRDYQSYEQYF

j_gene: TRBJ2-2
len: 12
abundance: few
d_gene: NA
v_gene: TRBV2
CDR3nt: TGTGCCAGCAGTGATCCTACCGGGGAGCTGTTTTTT
CDR3aa: CASSDPTGELFF

j_gene: TRBJ2-7
len: 15
abundance: few
d_gene: TRBD2
v_gene: TRBV6-2/TRBV6-3
CDR3nt: TGTGCCAGCAGTTACGGACTAGCGGGAGCAAACGAGCAGTACTTC
CDR3aa: CASSYGLAGANEQYF

j_gene: TRBJ2-7
len: 15
abundance: many
d_gene: NA
v_gene: TRBV6-5
CDR3nt: TGTGCCAGCAGTGCTGCAGGGATAACCTCCTACGAGCAGTACTTC
CDR3aa: CASSAAGITSYEQYF

j_gene: TRBJ2-5
len: 14
abundance: many
d_gene: TRBD1
v_gene: TRBV19
CDR3nt: TGTGCCAGTAGCAGACAGGGCCGCCAAGAGACCCAGTACTTC
CDR3aa: CASSRQGRQETQYF

j_gene: TRBJ2-7
len: 11
abundance: NA
d_gene: NA
v_gene: TRBV20-1
CDR3nt: TGCAGTGCTCCTGGGACCGTCGAGCAGTACTTC
CDR3aa: CSAPGTVEQYF

j_gene: TRBJ2-5
len: 15
abundance: many
d_gene: NA
v_gene: TRBV5-1
CDR3nt: TGCGCCAGCAGCTTGTTCGTCGGAGTTCAAGAGACCCAGTACTTC
CDR3aa: CASSLFVGVQETQYF

j_gene: TRBJ2-1
len: 16
abundance: many
d_gene: NA
v_gene: TRBV7-2
CDR3nt: TGTGCCAGCAGCTTTCCGGGGGCTAGCGGCCACAATGAGCAGTTCTTC
CDR3aa: CASSFPGASGHNEQFF

j_gene: TRBJ1-5
len: 15
abundance: many
d_gene: NA
v_gene: TRBV5-8
CDR3nt: TGTGCCAGCAGCTTCCCGGCTAAGAGCAATCAGCCCCAGCATTTT
CDR3aa: CASSFPAKSNQPQHF

j_gene: TRBJ2-3
len: 13
abundance: many
d_gene: NA
v_gene: TRBV28
CDR3nt: TGTGCCAGCAGTTTAGGTACCCCAGATACGCAGTATTTT
CDR3aa: CASSLGTPDTQYF

j_gene: TRBJ1-1
len: 15
abundance: many
d_gene: TRBD1
v_gene: TRBV5-6
CDR3nt: TGTGCCAGCAGCTGGGGGGACAGGGCAAACACTGAAGCTTTCTTT
CDR3aa: CASSWGDRANTEAFF

j_gene: TRBJ2-7
len: 17
abundance: few
d_gene: TRBD2
v_gene: TRBV28
CDR3nt: TGTGCCAGCAAAAGCCTGGGACTAGCGGCTAGCTCCTACGAGCAGTACTTC
CDR3aa: CASKSLGLAASSYEQYF

j_gene: TRBJ2-1
len: 15
abundance: many
d_gene: TRBD1
v_gene: TRBV7-9
CDR3nt: TGTGCCAGCAGCTTAAGACAGGGACGCTACAATGAGCAGTTCTTC
CDR3aa: CASSLRQGRYNEQFF

j_gene: TRBJ2-5
len: 15
abundance: few
d_gene: NA
v_gene: TRBV7-2
CDR3nt: TGTGCCAGCAGCTTCCGTTGGGGAGGGGGGGAGACCCAGTACTTC
CDR3aa: CASSFRWGGGETQYF

j_gene: TRBJ1-3
len: 14
abundance: few
d_gene: NA
v_gene: TRBV19
CDR3nt: TGTGCCAGTACCAAGGGACAATCTGGAAACACCATATATTTT
CDR3aa: CASTKGQSGNTIYF

j_gene: TRBJ2-5
len: 13
abundance: many
d_gene: NA
v_gene: TRBV7-9
CDR3nt: TGTGCCAGCAGCTCCAGCAGCGGGGAGACCCAGTACTTC
CDR3aa: CASSSSSGETQYF

j_gene: TRBJ1-2
len: 16
abundance: NA
d_gene: TRBD1
v_gene: TRBV7-9
CDR3nt: TGTGCCAGCAGCCGACGGGACAGAGTTTTTAACTATGGCTACACCTTC
CDR3aa: CASSRRDRVFNYGYTF

j_gene: TRBJ1-1
len: 13
abundance: many
d_gene: NA
v_gene: TRBV11-1
CDR3nt: TGTGCCAGCAGCCCAAACAGGGACACTGAAGCTTTCTTT
CDR3aa: CASSPNRDTEAFF

j_gene: TRBJ1-1
len: 12
abundance: many
d_gene: NA
v_gene: TRBV7-9
CDR3nt: TGTGCCAGCAGCTTAGACGTCACTGAAGCTTTCTTT
CDR3aa: CASSLDVTEAFF

j_gene: TRBJ2-1
len: 13
abundance: many
d_gene: NA
v_gene: TRBV7-2
CDR3nt: TGTGCCAGCAGCTTGGGCTCCTACAATGAGCAGTTCTTC
CDR3aa: CASSLGSYNEQFF

j_gene: TRBJ2-7
len: 12
abundance: few
d_gene: NA
v_gene: TRBV25-1
CDR3nt: TGTGCCAGCAGGGAGGGTTTAGGCGAGCAGTACTTC
CDR3aa: CASREGLGEQYF

j_gene: TRBJ2-1
len: 15
abundance: few
d_gene: NA
v_gene: TRBV2
CDR3nt: TGTGCCAGCAGTGTAAGAGCGGGCGCCCCTAATGAGCAGTTCTTC
CDR3aa: CASSVRAGAPNEQFF

j_gene: TRBJ1-1
len: 14
abundance: many
d_gene: NA
v_gene: TRBV28
CDR3nt: TGTGCCCACAGCGTGTCCGACAGCGCCACTGAAGCTTTCTTT
CDR3aa: CAHSVSDSATEAFF

j_gene: TRBJ2-7
len: 12
abundance: many
d_gene: TRBD1
v_gene: TRBV7-9
CDR3nt: TGTGCCACCGGGACAGGGGGGAACGAGCAGTACTTC
CDR3aa: CATGTGGNEQYF

j_gene: TRBJ2-2
len: 15
abundance: many
d_gene: TRBD2
v_gene: TRBV5-4
CDR3nt: TGTGCCAGCAGCATTGGACTAGCGGACACCGGGGAGCTGTTTTTT
CDR3aa: CASSIGLADTGELFF

j_gene: TRBJ2-5
len: 15
abundance: once
d_gene: TRBD2
v_gene: TRBV20-1
CDR3nt: TGCAGTGTCCCTAGCGGGGGGGCCTCACGAGAGACCCAGTACTTC
CDR3aa: CSVPSGGASRETQYF

j_gene: TRBJ1-6
len: 14
abundance: NA
d_gene: NA
v_gene: TRBV5-4
CDR3nt: TGTGCCAGCAGCTGGCCAGGAAATAATTCACCCCTCCACTTT
CDR3aa: CASSWPGNNSPLHF

j_gene: TRBJ1-2
len: 14
abundance: many
d_gene: NA
v_gene: TRBV4-1
CDR3nt: TGCGCCAGCAGCCAAGACACTACCTCCTATGGCTACACCTTC
CDR3aa: CASSQDTTSYGYTF

j_gene: TRBJ1-1
len: 12
abundance: NA
d_gene: NA
v_gene: TRBV25-1
CDR3nt: TGTGCCAGCGGAGGGTCGGGCACTGAAGCTTTCTTT
CDR3aa: CASGGSGTEAFF

j_gene: TRBJ1-2
len: 12
abundance: few
d_gene: NA
v_gene: TRBV18
CDR3nt: TGTGCCAGCTCCCACGGGGAGTTGGGCTACACCTTC
CDR3aa: CASSHGELGYTF

j_gene: TRBJ2-5
len: 13
abundance: few
d_gene: NA
v_gene: TRBV10-3
CDR3nt: TGTGCCATCAGTTCGTGGGAGCGAGAGACCCAGTACTTC
CDR3aa: CAISSWERETQYF

j_gene: TRBJ2-7
len: 15
abundance: few
d_gene: TRBD2
v_gene: TRBV7-3
CDR3nt: TGTGCCAGCAGCTTCCTAGCGGGGGGAGGTTTCGAGCAGTACTTC
CDR3aa: CASSFLAGGGFEQYF

j_gene: TRBJ2-1
len: 16
abundance: NA
d_gene: TRBD2
v_gene: TRBV5-4
CDR3nt: TGTGCCAGCAGCTCCACCGGGACTAGCGGTTATTATGAGCAGTTCTTC
CDR3aa: CASSSTGTSGYYEQFF

j_gene: TRBJ1-1
len: 16
abundance: many
d_gene: NA
v_gene: TRBV7-9
CDR3nt: TGTGCCAGCAGCGTTGGGGGGGGAGGGCCGAACACTGAAGCTTTCTTT
CDR3aa: CASSVGGGGPNTEAFF

j_gene: TRBJ1-1
len: 10
abundance: NA
d_gene: NA
v_gene: TRBV12-3/TRBV12-4
CDR3nt: TGTGCCAGCAGCGCCACGGGAGCTTTCTTT
CDR3aa: CASSATGAFF